This T cell receptor beta chain was recorded in a study of regulatory T cells in long-lasting Graves disease. Study-level points and caveats: Persistent disease preferred TRBV28, TRBJ1-2 and TRBJ2-5.

The CDR3 covers 13 residues. The germline gives CDR1 DFQATT, CDR2 SNEGSKA (reference sequence). V was pared by 7 bases and J by 0 bases, with 4 bases of the junction left unmatched. Arm-PCR of CDR3 regions and iRepertoire HTBI primers were used to build TCR beta libraries. From the multiplex PCR reads, TCRdb called clonotypes with MiXCR, one entry per CDR3 protein. The sample has around 460,000 distinct CDR3 sequences, 20% to 25% seen once. As for time point: persistent/refractory GD, antithyroid drugs over 5 years with positive TRAb. TCR sequences were obtained from RNA taken from PBMCs. This clonotype came up a few times. Its specificity is unknown.

V and J are TRBV20-1 and TRBJ2-7; the match to TRBD1 covers 9 bases. The source material was peripheral blood mononuclear cells (PBMCs), sampled when the disease was refractory, from a patient treated with antithyroid drugs. This TCR was sampled from a female donor with Graves disease. The CDR3 loop is CSGQGVFSYEQYF. The CDR3 DNA reads as TGCAGTGGACAGGGGGTGTTCTCCTACGAGCAGTACTTC.